The 21 T cell receptor beta chains given below trace back to one sample, sequenced in a study of blood T cell repertoires in COVID-19. Sequencing used immunoSEQ multiplex PCR; TCRdb keeps in-frame clones, though not all of them. The sample holds around 290,000 clones, more than 75% seen once. Sequences were obtained from PBMCs or T cells enriched from blood (not recorded which). The source is a woman aged 18-35 years who had recovered from COVID-19.

This chain joins TRBV7-9 and TRBJ1-2; D is undetermined. The CDR3 contains 13 residues. CDR1 is SEHNR, CDR2 FQNEAQ, per germline (reference sequence). The V end was cut by 5 bases, the J end by 2 bases, with 9 bases between. CDR3 protein: CASSDSGNYGYTF. DNA of the CDR3: TGTGCCAGCAGCGATTCGGGGAACTATGGCTACACCTTC.

V gene TRBV7-3 combines with J gene TRBJ2-3; D is uncertain. The CDR3 extends over 13 amino acids. Trimming pared 5 bases from V and 3 bases from J, leaving 9 bases between. Looked up from germline, CDR1 is SGHTA and CDR2 is FQGTGA. As DNA, the CDR3 is TGTGCCAGCAGCCCCGGGTCAACAGATACGCAGTATTTT. It yields the protein CASSPGSTDTQYF.

This clone was detected once. The J gene is TRBJ2-2, the V gene TRBV7-3, with a possible D match to TRBD1 (5 bases). The CDR3 contains 15 residues. V gave up 4 bases and J gave up 5 bases, with 14 bases separating them. The germline gives CDR1 SGHTA, CDR2 FQGTGA. DNA for the CDR3: TGTGCCAGCAGCTCCCTTCAAAGGGGAACCGGGGAGCTGTTTTTT. Protein: CASSSLQRGTGELFF.

There are a few counts of this clone. The rearrangement links TRBV6-1 to TRBJ1-2, with D hard to call. The CDR3 runs to 11 residues. With 2 bases removed from V and 8 bases from J, the gap between germline ends came to 6 bases. Germline V gene sequence: CDR1 MNHNS, CDR2 SASEGT. The CDR3, as DNA: TGTGCCAGCAGTGAAACTTTCGGCTACACCTTC. Translation: CASSETFGYTF.

The chain carries TRBV11-2 and TRBJ2-2, with 9 bases that match TRBD1. The CDR3 contains 16 residues. V lost 4 bases and J lost 1; bases outside the gene matches: 4. Germline V gene lookup returns CDR1 SGHAT and CDR2 FQNNGV. The CDR3 sequence is CASSSRDRENTGELFF. CDR3 in DNA: TGTGCCAGCAGCTCTCGGGACAGGGAGAACACCGGGGAGCTGTTTTTT.

The genes are TRBV19 and TRBJ2-6, with D possibly being TRBD1 (6 bases). The germline CDR1 and CDR2 sequences are LNHDA and SQIVND (reference sequence). CDR3 length equals 15 residues. Trimming stripped 6 bases from V and 2 bases from J, with 11 bases between. The chain's CDR3 is CASSEHRAGANVLTF. CDR3 in DNA: TGTGCCAGTAGCGAGCACAGGGCTGGGGCCAACGTCCTGACTTTC.

The chain uses TRBV10-1 and TRBJ2-3; TRBD1 matches 8 bases. There are 15 residues in the CDR3. Per the germline V gene, CDR1 is WNHNN and CDR2 is SYGVQD (reference sequence). V trimming: 3 bases; J trimming: 4 bases; junction bases outside the gene matches: 6. The CDR3 DNA reads TGCGCCAGCAGTGACCCAGGGGGCGAACCAGATACGCAGTATTTT. It encodes CASSDPGGEPDTQYF.

The V and J genes are TRBV14 and TRBJ1-1; a possible D gene is TRBD1 (5 bases). This CDR3 has 15 residues. From germline, CDR1 is SGHDN and CDR2 FVKESK. Trimming left V 2 bases short and J 4 bases short, with 14 bases between. Here the CDR3 DNA reads TGTGCCAGCAGCCAATCCTGGGGCGGGGCCACTGAAGCTTTCTTT. This encodes CASSQSWGGATEAFF.

The J gene is TRBJ2-3, the V gene TRBV3-1 (or the pseudogene TRBV3-2); 10 nucleotides agree with TRBD2. The CDR3 consists of 17 residues. The germline V gene encodes CDR1 LGHDT and CDR2 YNNKEL (reference sequence). V lost 1 base, J lost 4 bases, and 8 bases stayed unmatched. The CDR3, as DNA: TGTGCCAGCAGCCAAGCACAGCGGGAGGGCGCCTCAGATACGCAGTATTTT. Its protein is CASSQAQREGASDTQYF.

The rearrangement joins TRBV5-1 to TRBJ1-1, with TRBD1 matching over 7 bases. Germline lookup yields CDR1 SGHRS and CDR2 YFSETQ. This CDR3 is built from 16 residues. V was clipped by 4 bases and J by 3 bases; unmatched bases: 12. CDR3 in amino acids: CASSPLTGFQDTEAFF. The CDR3, as DNA: TGCGCCAGCAGCCCACTGACAGGGTTTCAGGACACTGAAGCTTTCTTT. Combining the CDR3 with reference TRBV5-1 and TRBJ1-1 gives the whole variable domain KAGVTQTPRYLIKTRGQQVTLSCSPISGHRSVSWYQQTPGQGLQFLFEYFSETQRNKGNFPGRFSGRQFSNSRSEMNVSTLELGDSALYLCASSPLTGFQDTEAFFGQGTRLTVV.

The chain couples TRBV6-5 to TRBJ1-4; 8 positions match TRBD1. Losses at the gene ends were 10 bases for V and 7 bases for J; bases not matched to a gene: 8. From germline, CDR1 is MNHEY and CDR2 SVGAGI. This CDR3 comprises 13 residues. This chain's CDR3 is CATSPGGGEKLFF. The DNA for the CDR3 is TGTGCCACCTCCCCAGGGGGCGGTGAAAAACTGTTTTTT.

CDR3 sequence (DNA): TGCGCCAGCAGTGAGTTGGTGGTTTGGCGGGAGTTATGGGTGGTCGATGAGCAGTTCTTC. The encoded protein is CASSELVVWRELWVVDEQFF. This chain links TRBV10-2 with TRBJ2-1; 7 bases fit TRBD2. Germline values: CDR1 WSHSY, CDR2 SAAADI. CDR3 length: 20 amino acids. The junction had 23 bases not matched to a gene; V was cut back by 1 base and J by 8 bases.

This clone occurred a few times. The CDR3 is CASEIAGGPGETQYF. CDR3 DNA: TGTGCCAGCGAGATAGCGGGGGGGCCAGGGGAGACCCAGTACTTC. The V gene is TRBV13, the J gene TRBJ2-5, with 11 bases matching TRBD2. Germline lookup yields CDR1 PRHDT and CDR2 FYEKMQ (reference sequence). The ends lost 8 bases at V and 5 bases at J; junction bases unmatched: 10. This CDR3 comprises 15 residues.

This chain links TRBV10-2 with TRBJ2-7; 8 bases match TRBD2. Germline lookup yields CDR1 WSHSY and CDR2 SAAADI. The CDR3 is 13 amino acids. With V trimmed by 8 bases and J by 5 bases, 8 bases remained unmatched. CDR3 nucleotide sequence: TGCGCCAGCGTCAACGGGGGGGCCCACGAGCAGTACTTC. Protein sequence: CASVNGGAHEQYF.

The chain has TRBV27 and TRBJ1-2; maybe TRBD1 (5 bases). CDR1 and CDR2 (germline): MNHEY, SMNVEV (reference sequence). Trimming stripped 2 bases from V and 2 bases from J, with 6 bases between. The length of the CDR3 is 13 residues. The CDR3 DNA follows: TGTGCCAGCAGTTTACAGGGCAACTATGGCTACACCTTC. Protein product: CASSLQGNYGYTF.

The gene calls are TRBV2 and TRBJ1-2, with TRBD1 matching 9 bases. CDR1 is SNHLY and CDR2 is FYNNEI in the germline V gene. CDR3 size: 14 residues. V dropped 4 bases and J dropped 2; count of bases not matched to a gene: 2. This CDR3 is CASSGQGGNYGYTF. CDR3 bases: TGTGCCAGCAGTGGACAGGGGGGCAACTATGGCTACACCTTC.

The chain carries TRBV18 and TRBJ2-3; 7 nucleotides match TRBD1. The CDR3 has 16 residues. V lost 5 bases to trimming and J lost 2 bases; unmatched junction nucleotides: 10. The V gene's germline CDR1 is KGHSH and CDR2 LQKENI. The CDR3 reads CASSTRTGQNTDTQYF. CDR3 coding DNA: TGTGCCAGCTCAACCCGGACAGGTCAGAACACAGATACGCAGTATTTT.

In the case of this clone: Relative to the germline gene, one junction end is altered; a read error may explain this. The CDR3 nucleotides read TGTGCCAGCAGCCAAGAACGTGGCCTCTTC. It encodes CASSQERGLF. The rearrangement joins TRBV14 to TRBJ2-7; D unresolved. This CDR3 is 10 amino acids long. Germline V gives CDR1 SGHDN, CDR2 FVKESK.

The rearrangement joins TRBV27 to TRBJ2-7, with D possibly being TRBD1 (6 bases). CDR3 length: 17 residues. V lost 5 bases and J lost 7, with 27 bases in between. Looked up from germline, CDR1 is MNHEY and CDR2 is SMNVEV (reference sequence). The CDR3 region has the DNA TGTGCCAGCAGTCGGGGCCTGGGACCGACCCGAAGGGGGGAGCAGTACTTC. Protein: CASSRGLGPTRRGEQYF.

In its sample, this clone was seen a few times. The V and J genes are TRBV18 and TRBJ2-3; no clear D. V was clipped by 3 bases and J by 2 bases, with 3 bases between them. Germline CDR1 and CDR2: KGHSH and LQKENI. The CDR3 covers 12 residues. The CDR3 DNA follows: TGTGCCAGCTCACCCATCACAGATACGCAGTATTTT. This encodes CASSPITDTQYF.

The rearrangement uses TRBV11-2 and TRBJ2-1; a weak D match, TRBD1 (6 bases). The CDR3 loop spans 15 amino acids. Germline values: CDR1 SGHAT, CDR2 FQNNGV. V lost 5 bases and J lost 0, with 11 bases in between. The CDR3 DNA reads TGTGCCAGCAGCCCCGGACAGAGCTCCTACAATGAGCAGTTCTTC. It yields the protein CASSPGQSSYNEQFF.